The 29 T cell receptor beta chains given below trace back to one sample, sequenced in a study of OX40 agonist ivuxolimab in advanced cancers. The protocol was immunoSEQ multiplex PCR, while the TCRdb copy is restricted to in-frame clones and leaves out a portion. The sample has around 43,000 clones, more than 80% seen once; the top ten hold around 16%. This specimen consisted of CD4+ or CD8+ T cells sorted from blood, obtained in a trial of the OX40 agonist ivuxolimab. The receptors shown here come from an adult with an advanced solid tumor such as melanoma, head and neck, liver or kidney cancer.

The chain carries TRBV9 and TRBJ1-2; the D gene is possibly TRBD1 (6 bases). From germline, CDR1 is SGDLS and CDR2 YYNGEE. Trimming stripped 2 bases from V and 8 bases from J, with 19 bases between. The CDR3 length is 15 residues. The CDR3 coding sequence is TGTGCCAGCAGCGTCGGACAGAGCTATGCGGGGGGCTACACCTTC. Residues: CASSVGQSYAGGYTF.

The rearrangement joins TRBV9 to TRBJ1-3; D is undetermined. The V gene's germline CDR1 is SGDLS and CDR2 YYNGEE. This CDR3 comprises 16 residues. With 1 base removed from V and 4 bases from J, the gap between germline ends came to 15 bases. The DNA of the CDR3 is TGTGCCAGCAGCGTATTTTGGAGGGCGGAGGGAAACACCATATATTTT. It translates to CASSVFWRAEGNTIYF.

The chain couples TRBV12-2 to TRBJ2-1; TRBD2, the D gene given by the table, was not confirmed from the DNA. TRBV12-2 is a recognized pseudogene. The CDR3 is 16 amino acids. Written as DNA, the CDR3 is TGTGCAAGTCGCTTACCGCTAGCGGGAGAGTACAATGAGCAGTTCTTC. It codes for CASRLPLAGEYNEQFF.

This chain uses TRBV2 with TRBJ2-7, with D hard to call. V was trimmed by 1 base and J by 2 bases, leaving 6 bases between them. In germline, CDR1 is SNHLY, CDR2 FYNNEI. The CDR3 consists of 13 residues. DNA for the CDR3: TGTGCCAGCAGTGAAGGCAGCCCCTACGAGCAGTACTTC. It codes for CASSEGSPYEQYF.

The chain uses TRBV6-1 and TRBJ2-7, with 10 bases aligning to TRBD1. The CDR3 loop spans 16 amino acids. Germline V gene data show CDR1 as MNHNS and CDR2 as SASEGT. The J segment lost 5 bases and the V segment lost 3 bases, leaving 10 bases of the junction unmatched. CDR3 DNA: TGTGCCAGCAGTGATCCCGGGACAGGGGCCAACGACGAGCAGTACTTC. Amino acids: CASSDPGTGANDEQYF.

V gene TRBV4-1 combines with J gene TRBJ2-1; 8 positions match TRBD1. The V segment lost 1 base and the J segment 8 bases; nucleotides outside the gene matches: 7. This CDR3 is 15 amino acids long. Germline assignment: CDR1 MGHRA and CDR2 YSYEKL. The DNA of the CDR3 is TGCGCCAGCAGCCAAGTAGACCAGGGGGCCGATGAGCAGTTCTTC. Encoded protein: CASSQVDQGADEQFF.

V and J are TRBV9 and TRBJ1-2; 8 nucleotides match TRBD1. This CDR3 contains 16 residues. Trimming took 5 bases from V and 7 from J; bases not matched to a gene: 16. CDR1 is SGDLS, CDR2 YYNGEE, per germline. CDR3 sequence reads: CASRAPPLDRAPGYTF. CDR3 coding DNA: TGTGCCAGCAGGGCACCCCCTCTGGACAGGGCACCTGGCTACACCTTC.

The gene calls are TRBV6-6 and TRBJ2-1; TRBD2 matches 10 bases. V gave up 6 bases and J gave up 6 bases; unmatched junction bases: 8. This CDR3 region has 15 residues. Looked up from germline, CDR1 is MNHNY and CDR2 is SVGAGI (reference sequence). CDR3 region: CASRLTGLASNEQFF. As DNA, the CDR3 is TGTGCCAGCAGGTTGACGGGACTAGCGTCCAATGAGCAGTTCTTC.

The J gene is TRBJ2-5, the V gene TRBV5-6; 15 positions match TRBD2. Germline CDR1 reads SGHDT; CDR2 reads YYEEEE. This CDR3 comprises 16 residues. J was trimmed by 4 bases and V by 3 bases; bases with no gene match: 4. CDR3 in amino acids: CASSWTSGGAGETQYF. The CDR3 bases are TGTGCCAGCAGCTGGACTAGCGGGGGGGCCGGAGAGACCCAGTACTTC.

The chain couples TRBV7-9 to TRBJ2-5; TRBD1 might be the D (5 bases). With 0 bases removed from V and 3 bases from J, the gap between germline ends came to 14 bases. Germline V lookup: CDR1 SEHNR, CDR2 FQNEAQ (reference sequence). The CDR3 extends over 16 amino acids. The CDR3 sequence is CASSLAVTALKETQYF. CDR3 nucleotides: TGTGCCAGCAGCTTAGCGGTGACAGCCCTTAAAGAGACCCAGTACTTC.

The chain couples TRBV6-5 to TRBJ2-1; perhaps TRBD1 as D (6 bases). This CDR3 has 12 residues. Germline V gene data show CDR1 as MNHEY and CDR2 as SVGAGI. The germline V and J ends were trimmed by 7 bases and 6 bases, with 10 bases remaining between them. CDR3 loop: CASMGARNEQFF. The CDR3 DNA sequence: TGTGCCAGCATGGGGGCCCGCAATGAGCAGTTCTTC.

The V call is TRBV5-1, the J call TRBJ2-7; 9 positions agree with TRBD1. V gave up 4 bases and J gave up 1 base; unmatched junction bases: 3. CDR1 and CDR2 (germline): SGHRS, YFSETQ. The CDR3 consists of 14 residues. For the CDR3, the DNA is TGCGCCAGCAGCACCGGGACAGGGTCCTACGAGCAGTACTTC. Encoded protein: CASSTGTGSYEQYF.

This clone came up once. The J gene is TRBJ1-2, the V gene TRBV30; D is perhaps TRBD1 (5 bases). CDR3 length: 15 residues. Germline CDR1 and CDR2: GTSNPN and SVGIG (reference sequence). Trimming took off 1 base at V and 5 bases at J, with 17 bases between the two ends. The CDR3 spells CAWSGTQDSIYGYTF. The CDR3 DNA sequence: TGTGCCTGGAGTGGGACACAAGACTCCATTTATGGCTACACCTTC. Full variable domain (remainder filled in from reference TRBV30 and TRBJ1-2): SQTIHQWPATLVQPVGSPLSLECTVEGTSNPNLYWYRQAAGRGLQLLFYSVGIGQISSEVPQNLSASRPQDRQFILSSKKLLLSDSGFYLCAWSGTQDSIYGYTFGSGTRLTVV.

On this clone: The junction does not match germline at one end; this may be a read error. This chain uses TRBV25-1 with TRBJ2-3, with a tentative D call TRBD2 (6 bases). Per germline, CDR1 MGHDK and CDR2 SYGVNS. The CDR3 length is 11 residues. The CDR3 protein is CKGRGTDTRYF. The CDR3 nucleotides read TGTAAGGGGCGGGGCACAGATACGCGGTATTTT.

J is TRBJ2-2 and V is TRBV7-3; D remains unclear. The length of the CDR3 is 16 residues. Germline-derived CDR1 and CDR2 are SGHTA and FQGTGA. Trimming shortened V by 4 bases and J by 0 bases, and 12 bases separated the two germline ends. The CDR3 sequence: CASSSRKRPNTGELFF. The CDR3 coding sequence is TGTGCCAGCAGCTCCCGTAAGCGTCCGAACACCGGGGAGCTGTTTTTT.

The chain joins TRBV10-2 to TRBJ2-5, with TRBD1 identical over 8 bases. With 6 bases clipped from V and 2 bases from J, the junction kept 11 bases outside the gene matches. CDR3 length: 16 amino acids. Per the germline V gene, CDR1 is WSHSY and CDR2 is SAAADI. The CDR3 DNA reads as TGCGCCAGCAGCCCAGGACAGGGATGGGGTCAAGAGACCCAGTACTTC. This translates into CASSPGQGWGQETQYF.

V usage is TRBV7-8 and J usage is TRBJ2-3; TRBD2 agrees at 10 bases. V shed 5 bases, J shed 2 bases, and the junction held 7 bases outside the gene matches. Germline CDR1 SGHVS, CDR2 FQNEAQ. The CDR3 is 16 amino acids. The CDR3 DNA reads TGTGCCAGCAGCCATAAAGCGGGGGGGCCCACAGATACGCAGTATTTT. This codes for CASSHKAGGPTDTQYF.

The chain joins TRBV5-6 to TRBJ2-7, with D perhaps given as TRBD1 or TRBD2 (5 bases each). This CDR3 is 13 amino acids long. V lost 4 bases and J lost 3, with 11 bases in between. Germline V lookup: CDR1 SGHDT, CDR2 YYEEEE. CDR3 region: CASSPGSGYEQYF. The CDR3 region has the DNA TGTGCCAGCAGCCCAGGGAGCGGCTACGAGCAGTACTTC. Based on the CDR3 plus reference TRBV5-6 and TRBJ2-7, the full variable domain is DAGVTQSPTHLIKTRGQQVTLRCSPKSGHDTVSWYQQALGQGPQFIFQYYEEEERQRGNFPDRFSGHQFPNYSSELNVNALLLGDSALYLCASSPGSGYEQYFGPGTRLTVT.

The CDR3 protein is CATSHALGYTF. As DNA, the CDR3 is TGTGCCACCTCCCATGCGCTGGGCTACACCTTC. The chain recombines TRBV2 with TRBJ1-2; D is ambiguous. The germline V and J ends were trimmed by 10 bases and 8 bases, with 14 bases remaining between them. This CDR3 comprises 11 residues. Germline loops: CDR1 SNHLY, CDR2 FYNNEI.

J is TRBJ2-4 and V is TRBV5-1; 8 bases align to TRBD2. Germline V CDR1 and CDR2: SGHRS, YFSETQ. V lost 2 bases to trimming and J lost 0 bases; unmatched junction nucleotides: 7. CDR3 length: 17 residues. The CDR3 nucleotides are TGCGCCAGCAGCTTTCGAGGACTAGCAGGAGCCAAAAACATTCAGTACTTC. Protein: CASSFRGLAGAKNIQYF.

The genes are TRBV7-6 and TRBJ1-4; possible D gene TRBD1, 5 bases. The CDR3 has 14 amino acids. Germline values: CDR1 SGHVS, CDR2 FNYEAQ. The V gene lost 1 base and the J gene lost 8 bases, with 11 bases spanning the gap. The CDR3 sequence: CASSLDQGYEKLFF. In nucleotides, the CDR3 is TGTGCCAGCAGCTTAGATCAGGGATACGAAAAACTGTTTTTT.

In this sample, this clone turned up once. J is TRBJ1-1 and V is TRBV7-9, with a tentative D call TRBD1 (5 bases). Germline V gene lookup returns CDR1 SEHNR and CDR2 FQNEAQ (reference sequence). V lost 5 bases and J 8 bases, leaving 18 bases between the germline ends. The CDR3 runs 14 residues. The CDR3 DNA sequence: TGTGCCAGCAGCCCTAGCCCGGGACGGACAGAAGCTTTCTTT. This encodes CASSPSPGRTEAFF.

The rearrangement joins TRBV10-1 to TRBJ2-2; TRBD1 or TRBD2 may be the D gene (5 bases each). This CDR3 contains 15 residues. The V end lost 1 base, the J end lost 0 bases, and 6 bases lay between the germline ends. CDR1 WNHNN and CDR2 SYGVQD come from the germline V gene (reference sequence). Here the CDR3 reads CASSELGPNTGELFF. The DNA for the CDR3 is TGCGCCAGCAGTGAGTTGGGACCGAACACCGGGGAGCTGTTTTTT.

The rearrangement uses TRBV7-9 and TRBJ1-1; D is undetermined. Germline assignment: CDR1 SEHNR and CDR2 FQNEAQ (reference sequence). The V and J ends lost 5 bases and 1 base respectively, with 2 bases between them. The CDR3 contains 11 residues. CDR3 sequence (DNA): TGTGCCAGCAGCACGAACACTGAAGCTTTCTTT. Translated: CASSTNTEAFF.

This rearrangement joins TRBV27 to TRBJ2-7, with D hard to call. Germline lookup yields CDR1 MNHEY and CDR2 SMNVEV (reference sequence). The CDR3 has 13 amino acids. V lost 3 bases and J lost 0, with 6 bases in between. In DNA, the CDR3 is TGTGCCAGCAGTTTGAGCTACTCCTACGAGCAGTACTTC. Its protein product is CASSLSYSYEQYF.

V usage is TRBV7-9 and J usage is TRBJ2-5; 7 bases line up with TRBD2. The V gene's germline CDR1 is SEHNR and CDR2 FQNEAQ (reference sequence). Trimming at V came to 5 bases and at J to 1 base, leaving 4 bases not matched to a gene. The CDR3 extends over 14 amino acids. For the CDR3, the DNA is TGTGCCAGCAGCGCCGTAGCGGGCCAAGAGACCCAGTACTTC. This sequence encodes CASSAVAGQETQYF.

The chain links TRBV5-6 to TRBJ1-1, with D perhaps matching TRBD1 (5 bases). This CDR3 spans 15 amino acids. The V and J ends lost 2 bases and 6 bases respectively, with 17 bases between them. Germline CDR1 SGHDT, CDR2 YYEEEE. CDR3 sequence: CASSFPSLRDPEAFF. In DNA, the CDR3 is TGTGCCAGCAGCTTCCCTTCTCTCAGGGACCCTGAAGCTTTCTTT. Filled out from reference TRBV5-6 and TRBJ1-1, the complete variable domain reads DAGVTQSPTHLIKTRGQQVTLRCSPKSGHDTVSWYQQALGQGPQFIFQYYEEEERQRGNFPDRFSGHQFPNYSSELNVNALLLGDSALYLCASSFPSLRDPEAFFGQGTRLTVV.

A note on this clone: A read error may produce the germline difference seen at one junction end. The chain recombines TRBV4-1 with TRBJ2-7, with a possible D match to TRBD1 (6 bases). The germline V gene has CDR1 MGHRA and CDR2 YSYEKL. The length of the CDR3 is 15 residues. CDR3 in amino acids: CANSLERQEPYEQYF. The DNA of the CDR3 is TGCGCCAACAGCCTCGAACGACAGGAACCCTACGAGCAGTACTTC.

The chain uses TRBV4-1 and TRBJ1-1; D is undetermined. This CDR3 region has 14 residues. The germline V and J ends were trimmed by 1 base and 0 bases, with 6 bases remaining between them. Germline CDR1 MGHRA, CDR2 YSYEKL. The CDR3 DNA reads as TGCGCCAGCAGCCAAGTACGGTTGAACACTGAAGCTTTCTTT. It yields the protein CASSQVRLNTEAFF.